The 21 T cell receptor beta chains listed next were all sequenced from one sample in a study of cytomegalovirus exposure and HLA in healthy donors (dated by TCRdb to about 2017). The receptor library was made with the immunoSEQ multiplex PCR assay. The multiplex PCR relied on a mix of 60 forward primers for TCR Vbeta segments and 13 reverse primers for TCR Jbeta segments. TCRdb took this table from immuneACCESS and kept in-frame rearrangements with V and J called. Such tables lack part of the clones; where checked against another copy, unresolved V genes explain under half of the gap, and the rest is unexplained. Here the sample has some 170,000 clones; 75% to 90% occur a single time. The biggest ten clones account for about 1.9% of the sample. Sample: PBMCs. These receptors were collected from a woman younger than 30 in good health and CMV-seronegative.

The V and J genes are TRBV4-1 and TRBJ1-3; tentatively, D is TRBD1 (5 bases). V lost 1 base to trimming and J lost 3 bases, with 10 bases between them. This CDR3 contains 15 residues. Germline V CDR1 and CDR2: MGHRA, YSYEKL. The CDR3 DNA reads TGCGCCAGCAGCCAAGCTGTGACAGTTGGAAACACCATATATTTT. Its protein is CASSQAVTVGNTIYF.

This chain uses TRBV9 with TRBJ2-5, with D unclear. From germline, CDR1 is SGDLS and CDR2 YYNGEE. The V gene lost 3 bases and the J gene lost 4 bases, with 13 bases spanning the gap. This CDR3 is built from 14 residues. The CDR3 loop is CASSGSDRGETQYF. Written as DNA, the CDR3 is TGTGCCAGCAGCGGTTCAGATCGAGGAGAGACCCAGTACTTC.

This sequence joins TRBV10-2 and TRBJ1-4; 11 nucleotides line up with TRBD1. The V and J ends lost 8 bases and 8 bases, in that order; junction bases with no gene match: 7. Per germline, CDR1 WSHSY and CDR2 SAAADI. The CDR3 is 14 residues long. The CDR3, as DNA: TGCGCCAGCCGCAGGGACAGGGGGAACGAAAAACTGTTTTTT. Residues: CASRRDRGNEKLFF.

A note on this clone: The sample carries other DNA sequences with the same CDR3. The chain uses TRBV5-1 and TRBJ2-1, with 14 bases aligning to TRBD2. There are 17 residues in the CDR3. The V gene's germline CDR1 is SGHRS and CDR2 YFSETQ. Losses at the gene ends were 4 bases for V and 4 bases for J; bases not matched to a gene: 7. DNA for the CDR3: TGCGCCAGCAGCCCCGGACTAGCGGGGGGACTTTACAATGAGCAGTTCTTC. Protein product: CASSPGLAGGLYNEQFF.

This clone was seen only a few times. In nucleotides, the CDR3 is TGCGCCAGCAGCCAAGTGGGCCTCAACGCAGATACGCAGTATTTT. Amino acid sequence: CASSQVGLNADTQYF. The V and J genes are TRBV4-1 and TRBJ2-3; D uncertain. CDR1 is MGHRA and CDR2 is YSYEKL in the germline V gene. Trimming removed 1 base at V and 4 bases at J, with 12 bases between. The length of the CDR3 is 15 residues.

The chain employs TRBV28 and TRBJ2-7, with 12 bases lining up with TRBD2. V lost 8 bases and J lost 2; bases outside the gene matches: 4. The germline CDR1 and CDR2 sequences are MDHEN and SYDVKM. The CDR3 has 14 amino acids. Written as DNA, the CDR3 is TGTGCCAGCGAACCTAGCGGGAGGGCCTACGAGCAGTACTTC. Translating gives CASEPSGRAYEQYF.

CDR3 sequence reads: CASSFYGTAYEQYF. CDR3 DNA: TGTGCCAGCAGTTTCTACGGGACAGCCTACGAGCAGTACTTC. The V and J genes are TRBV27 and TRBJ2-7; 7 bases line up with TRBD1. The germline V gene has CDR1 MNHEY and CDR2 SMNVEV (reference sequence). The CDR3 extends over 14 amino acids. Germline trimming cut 3 bases from V and 2 bases from J; bases unmatched to any gene: 4.

This chain joins TRBV10-2 and TRBJ2-2; 10 positions agree with TRBD2. V dropped 4 bases and J dropped 0; count of bases not matched to a gene: 5. The CDR3 totals 17 residues. Germline V lookup: CDR1 WSHSY, CDR2 SAAADI. CDR3 loop: CASSGLAGLANTGELFF. For the CDR3, the DNA is TGCGCCAGCAGTGGACTAGCGGGCCTTGCGAACACCGGGGAGCTGTTTTTT.

The chain links TRBV28 to TRBJ2-7, with D possibly matching TRBD2 (6 bases). V was shortened by 5 bases and J by 2 bases, with 16 bases between the two germline ends. The CDR3 totals 15 residues. Per the germline V gene, CDR1 is MDHEN and CDR2 is SYDVKM. The CDR3 DNA follows: TGTGCCAGCAGTCCACCCGGGACTCAAGCCTACGAGCAGTACTTC. As protein: CASSPPGTQAYEQYF.

V is TRBV5-1 and J is TRBJ2-5; possibly TRBD2 for D (7 bases). Looked up from germline, CDR1 is SGHRS and CDR2 is YFSETQ. This CDR3 contains 14 residues. V was cut by 5 bases and J by 11 bases, with 22 bases left in between. The chain's CDR3 is CASREDPGAGEQYF. The CDR3 DNA follows: TGCGCCAGCAGGGAAGACCCGGGGGCGGGAGAGCAGTACTTC.

The CDR3 here is CASSLRVPDTQYF. The CDR3 DNA reads as TGTGCCAGCAGCTTGCGGGTTCCAGATACGCAGTATTTT. The rearrangement links TRBV5-4 to TRBJ2-3; no firm D call. Germline values: CDR1 SGHNT, CDR2 YYREEE (reference sequence). This CDR3 contains 13 residues. V gave up 1 base and J gave up 4 bases, with 7 bases separating them. The whole variable domain, filled in from reference TRBV5-4 and TRBJ2-3, reads ETGVTQSPTHLIKTRGQQVTLRCSSQSGHNTVSWYQQALGQGPQFIFQYYREEENGRGNFPPRFSGLQFPNYSSELNVNALELDDSALYLCASSLRVPDTQYFGPGTRLTVL.

The chain links TRBV13 to TRBJ2-7, with 7 nucleotides matching TRBD1. After removal of 3 bases from V and 3 bases from J, the junction contained 8 bases not matched to a gene. The CDR3 is made up of 15 amino acids. In germline, CDR1 is PRHDT, CDR2 FYEKMQ (reference sequence). The CDR3 nucleotides read TGTGCCAGCAGCTTCCGGGACAGTAACCTCTACGAGCAGTACTTC. Its translation: CASSFRDSNLYEQYF.

The gene calls are TRBV5-1 and TRBJ2-1; 11 bases are shared with TRBD2. This CDR3 spans 17 amino acids. Germline V lookup: CDR1 SGHRS, CDR2 YFSETQ. V shed 3 bases and J 0 bases; nucleotides not matched to a gene: 5. CDR3 DNA: TGCGCCAGCAGCTACCAGGGACTAGCGGTCTCCTACAATGAGCAGTTCTTC. Protein: CASSYQGLAVSYNEQFF. Looking up the rest from reference TRBV5-1 and TRBJ2-1 gives the full variable domain: KAGVTQTPRYLIKTRGQQVTLSCSPISGHRSVSWYQQTPGQGLQFLFEYFSETQRNKGNFPGRFSGRQFSNSRSEMNVSTLELGDSALYLCASSYQGLAVSYNEQFFGPGTRLTVL.

The CDR3 sequence is CASSQQGNTEAFF. DNA of the CDR3: TGTGCCAGCAGCCAACAGGGTAACACTGAAGCTTTCTTT. The rearrangement joins TRBV14 to TRBJ1-1; maybe TRBD1 (5 bases). V dropped 2 bases and J dropped 2 bases, with 6 bases sitting between them. The CDR3 totals 13 residues. Germline V gives CDR1 SGHDN, CDR2 FVKESK.

This clone turned up a few times. V gene TRBV5-5 combines with J gene TRBJ2-1, with TRBD2 matching over 7 bases. CDR1 and CDR2 from the germline V gene are SGHKS and YYEKEE (reference sequence). With 3 bases clipped from V and 2 bases from J, the junction kept 5 bases outside the gene matches. The CDR3 is 15 residues long. CDR3 nucleotide sequence: TGTGCCAGCAGCTCCCAGCGGGACGCCTACAATGAGCAGTTCTTC. It translates to CASSSQRDAYNEQFF.

The V and J genes are TRBV9 and TRBJ2-3; 7 bases fit TRBD2. This CDR3 is 16 amino acids long. V trimming: 4 bases; J trimming: 2 bases; junction bases outside the gene matches: 10. CDR1 SGDLS and CDR2 YYNGEE come from the germline V gene. In DNA form, the CDR3 reads TGTGCCAGCAGCCTAAGCGGAGCGGGAACCACAGATACGCAGTATTTT. Its protein is CASSLSGAGTTDTQYF.

The rearrangement joins TRBV5-6 to TRBJ2-1, with D maybe TRBD1 (6 bases). Germline values: CDR1 SGHDT, CDR2 YYEEEE. The CDR3 has 17 residues. V was cut by 3 bases and J by 2 bases, with 18 bases left in between. Written as DNA, the CDR3 is TGTGCCAGCAGCTGGCTGAAAGGGGGAAACCCCTACAATGAGCAGTTCTTC. The encoded protein is CASSWLKGGNPYNEQFF. Complete variable domain (other parts from reference TRBV5-6 and TRBJ2-1): DAGVTQSPTHLIKTRGQQVTLRCSPKSGHDTVSWYQQALGQGPQFIFQYYEEEERQRGNFPDRFSGHQFPNYSSELNVNALLLGDSALYLCASSWLKGGNPYNEQFFGPGTRLTVL.

V gene TRBV7-9 combines with J gene TRBJ2-2; D gene ambiguous. CDR3 length equals 14 residues. V was cut by 0 bases and J by 1 base, with 3 bases left in between. CDR1 SEHNR and CDR2 FQNEAQ come from the germline V gene (reference sequence). CDR3 sequence (DNA): TGTGCCAGCAGCTTAGCGCGGAACACCGGGGAGCTGTTTTTT. It yields the protein CASSLARNTGELFF.

The CDR3 here is CASRHRGRNTEAFF. In nucleotides, the CDR3 is TGTGCCAGTAGACACAGGGGCCGGAACACTGAAGCTTTCTTT. The V gene is TRBV19, the J gene TRBJ1-1; 7 bases align to TRBD1. The CDR3 totals 14 residues. Looked up from germline, CDR1 is LNHDA and CDR2 is SQIVND (reference sequence). V lost 6 bases, J lost 1 base, and 5 bases stayed unmatched.

The rearrangement uses TRBV6-1 and TRBJ2-1; 8 bases fit TRBD2. CDR1 is MNHNS and CDR2 is SASEGT in the germline V gene. With V trimmed by 8 bases and J by 4 bases, 13 bases remained unmatched. The CDR3 totals 16 residues. The CDR3 coding sequence is TGTGCCAGCCGTGGGACAAGCGGGAGTCAATACAATGAGCAGTTCTTC. Its protein is CASRGTSGSQYNEQFF.

Only a few counts were recorded for this clone. This chain connects TRBV15 to TRBJ1-5; 7 nucleotides line up with TRBD1. Germline-derived CDR1 and CDR2 are LNHNV and YYDKDF (reference sequence). Losses at the gene ends were 2 bases for V and 4 bases for J; bases not matched to a gene: 8. This CDR3 is 16 amino acids long. The CDR3: CATSRRQGWGNQPQHF. The CDR3 coding sequence is TGTGCCACCAGCAGAAGACAGGGCTGGGGAAATCAGCCCCAGCATTTT.